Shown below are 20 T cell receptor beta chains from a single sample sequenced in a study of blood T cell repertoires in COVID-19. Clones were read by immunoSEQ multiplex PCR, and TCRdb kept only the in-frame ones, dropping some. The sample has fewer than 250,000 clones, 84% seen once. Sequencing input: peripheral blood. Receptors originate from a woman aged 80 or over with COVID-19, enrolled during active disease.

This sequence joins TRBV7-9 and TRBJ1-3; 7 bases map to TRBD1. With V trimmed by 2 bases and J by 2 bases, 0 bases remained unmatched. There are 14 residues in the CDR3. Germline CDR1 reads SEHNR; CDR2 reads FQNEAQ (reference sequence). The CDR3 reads CASSLRGPGNTIYF. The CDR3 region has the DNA TGTGCCAGCAGCTTAAGGGGGCCTGGAAACACCATATATTTT.

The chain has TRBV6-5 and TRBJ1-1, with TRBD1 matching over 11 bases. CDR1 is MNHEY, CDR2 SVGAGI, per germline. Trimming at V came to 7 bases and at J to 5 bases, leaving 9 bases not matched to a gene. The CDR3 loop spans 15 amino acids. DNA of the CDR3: TGTGCCAGCATATCGAGCGGACAGGGGGCGACTGAAGCTTTCTTT. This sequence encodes CASISSGQGATEAFF.

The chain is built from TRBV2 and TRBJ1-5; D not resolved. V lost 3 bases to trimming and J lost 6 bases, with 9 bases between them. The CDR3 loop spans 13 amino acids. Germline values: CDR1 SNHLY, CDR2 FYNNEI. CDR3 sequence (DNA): TGTGCCAGCAGTGACCAGGAGGGTCAGCCCCAGCATTTT. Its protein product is CASSDQEGQPQHF.

The CDR3 is CASSLRSGQGLGNQPQHF. In DNA form, the CDR3 reads TGTGCCAGCAGCTTGAGATCCGGACAGGGTTTGGGCAATCAGCCCCAGCATTTT. The chain uses TRBV5-5 and TRBJ1-5; TRBD1 matches 8 bases. The V and J ends lost 1 base and 2 bases, in that order; junction bases with no gene match: 11. From germline, CDR1 is SGHKS and CDR2 YYEKEE (reference sequence). This CDR3 comprises 18 residues.

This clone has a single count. The CDR3 sequence is CASNTYSGNTEAFF. Here the CDR3 DNA reads TGTGCCAGCAATACGTACTCAGGGAACACTGAAGCTTTCTTT. The J gene is TRBJ1-1, the V gene TRBV6-5; no clear D. V was shortened by 7 bases and J by 1 base, with 13 bases between the two germline ends. This CDR3 contains 14 residues. CDR1 and CDR2 (germline): MNHEY, SVGAGI.

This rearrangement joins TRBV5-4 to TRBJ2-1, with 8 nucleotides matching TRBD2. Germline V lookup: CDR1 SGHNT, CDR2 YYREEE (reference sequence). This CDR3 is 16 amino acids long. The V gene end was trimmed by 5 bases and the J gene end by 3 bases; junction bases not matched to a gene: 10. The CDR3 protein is CASRTGLAGSYNEQFF. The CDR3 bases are TGTGCCAGCAGAACTGGACTAGCCGGAAGCTACAATGAGCAGTTCTTC.

CDR3 nucleotides: TGTGCCAGCTCACCAGGAGAAGAGGGCTACACCTTC. Translated, it gives CASSPGEEGYTF. J is TRBJ1-2 and V is TRBV18; D unresolved. The V gene lost 2 bases and the J gene lost 8 bases, with 9 bases spanning the gap. The CDR3 spans 12 residues. The germline CDR1 and CDR2 sequences are KGHSH and LQKENI.

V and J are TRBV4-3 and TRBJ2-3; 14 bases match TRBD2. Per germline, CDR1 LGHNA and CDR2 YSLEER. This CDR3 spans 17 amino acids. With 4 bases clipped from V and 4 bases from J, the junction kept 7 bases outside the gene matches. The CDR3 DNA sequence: TGCGCCAGCAGCCCCCAGACTAGCGGGGGGGCGTCAGATACGCAGTATTTT. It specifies CASSPQTSGGASDTQYF.

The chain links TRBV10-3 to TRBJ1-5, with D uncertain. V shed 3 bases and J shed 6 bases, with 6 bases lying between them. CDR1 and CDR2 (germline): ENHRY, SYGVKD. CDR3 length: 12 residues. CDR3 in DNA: TGTGCCATCAGTGATGCGTCTCAGCCCCAGCATTTT. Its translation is CAISDASQPQHF.

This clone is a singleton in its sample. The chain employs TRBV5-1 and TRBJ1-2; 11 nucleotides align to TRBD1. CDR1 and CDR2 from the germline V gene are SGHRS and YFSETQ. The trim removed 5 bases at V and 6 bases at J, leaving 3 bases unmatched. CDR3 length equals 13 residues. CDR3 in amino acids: CASSGQGADGYTF. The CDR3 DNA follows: TGCGCCAGCAGTGGACAGGGGGCAGATGGCTACACCTTC.

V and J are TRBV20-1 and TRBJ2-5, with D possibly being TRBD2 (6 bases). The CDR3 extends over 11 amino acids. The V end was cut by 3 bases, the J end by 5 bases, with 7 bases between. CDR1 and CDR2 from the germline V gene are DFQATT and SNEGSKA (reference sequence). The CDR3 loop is CSARLAETQYF. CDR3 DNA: TGCAGTGCTAGGCTAGCGGAGACCCAGTACTTC.

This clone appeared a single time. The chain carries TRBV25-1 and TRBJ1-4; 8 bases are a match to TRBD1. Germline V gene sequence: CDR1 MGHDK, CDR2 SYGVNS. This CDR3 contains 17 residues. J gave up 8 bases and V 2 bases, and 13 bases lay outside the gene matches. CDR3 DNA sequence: TGTGCCAGCAGTGAAGGTGGCAGGGGGCGCTTGGGAGAAAAACTGTTTTTT. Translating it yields CASSEGGRGRLGEKLFF.

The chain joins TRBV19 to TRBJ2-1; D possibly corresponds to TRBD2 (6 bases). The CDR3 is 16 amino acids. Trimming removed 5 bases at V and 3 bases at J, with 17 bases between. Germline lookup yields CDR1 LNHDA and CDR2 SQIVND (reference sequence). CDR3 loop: CASSDSGTSFYNEQFF. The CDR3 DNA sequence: TGTGCCAGTAGTGATTCCGGGACTTCCTTCTACAATGAGCAGTTCTTC.

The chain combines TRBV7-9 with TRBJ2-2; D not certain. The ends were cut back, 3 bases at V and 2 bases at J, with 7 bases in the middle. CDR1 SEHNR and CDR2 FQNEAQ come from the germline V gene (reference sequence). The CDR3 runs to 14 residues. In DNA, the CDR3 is TGTGCCAGCAGCTTCTTACTAAACACCGGGGAGCTGTTTTTT. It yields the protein CASSFLLNTGELFF.

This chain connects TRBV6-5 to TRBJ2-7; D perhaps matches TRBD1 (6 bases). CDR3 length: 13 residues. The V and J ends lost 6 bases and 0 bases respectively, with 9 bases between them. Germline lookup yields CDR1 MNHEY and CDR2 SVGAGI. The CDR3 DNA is TGTGCCAGCAGAGGGGACAACTCCTACGAGCAGTACGTC. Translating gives CASRGDNSYEQYV.

For the CDR3, the DNA is TGTGCCAGCAGCCTGGGGACAGGCACAGATACGCAGTATTTT. Translating it yields CASSLGTGTDTQYF. V and J are TRBV4-2 and TRBJ2-3, with 7 bases identical to TRBD1. J lost 1 base, V lost 4 bases, and 2 bases had no gene match. The germline gives CDR1 LGHNA, CDR2 YNFKEQ. The CDR3 runs 14 residues.

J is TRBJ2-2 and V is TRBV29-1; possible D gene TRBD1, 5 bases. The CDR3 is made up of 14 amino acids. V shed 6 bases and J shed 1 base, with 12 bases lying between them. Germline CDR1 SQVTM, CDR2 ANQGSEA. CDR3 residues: CSVQRTLNTGELFF. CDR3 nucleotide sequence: TGCAGCGTACAACGGACACTGAACACCGGGGAGCTGTTTTTT.

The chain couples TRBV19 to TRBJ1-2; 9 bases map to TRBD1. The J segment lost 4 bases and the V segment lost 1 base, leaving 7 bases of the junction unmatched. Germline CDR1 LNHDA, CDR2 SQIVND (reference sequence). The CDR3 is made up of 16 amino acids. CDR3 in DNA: TGTGCCAGTAGTATAGGGACAGGGGACGGGCTCTATGGCTACACCTTC. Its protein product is CASSIGTGDGLYGYTF. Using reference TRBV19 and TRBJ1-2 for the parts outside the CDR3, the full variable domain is DGGITQSPKYLFRKEGQNVTLSCEQNLNHDAMYWYRQDPGQGLRLIYYSQIVNDFQKGDIAEGYSVSREKKESFPLTVTSAQKNPTAFYLCASSIGTGDGLYGYTFGSGTRLTVV.

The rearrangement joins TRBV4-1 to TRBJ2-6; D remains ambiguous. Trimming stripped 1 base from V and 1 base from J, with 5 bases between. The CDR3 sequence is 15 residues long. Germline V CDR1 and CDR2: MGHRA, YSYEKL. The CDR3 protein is CASSQAVSGANVLTF. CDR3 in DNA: TGCGCCAGCAGCCAAGCGGTTTCTGGGGCCAACGTCCTGACTTTC.

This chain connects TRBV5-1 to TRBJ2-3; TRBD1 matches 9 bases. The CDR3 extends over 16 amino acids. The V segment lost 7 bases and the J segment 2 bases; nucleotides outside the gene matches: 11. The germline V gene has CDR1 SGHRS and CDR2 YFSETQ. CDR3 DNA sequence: TGCGCCAGCTCCCGTAGGACAGGGGTTCTCACAGATACGCAGTATTTT. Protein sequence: CASSRRTGVLTDTQYF. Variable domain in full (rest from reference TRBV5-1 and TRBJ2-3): KAGVTQTPRYLIKTRGQQVTLSCSPISGHRSVSWYQQTPGQGLQFLFEYFSETQRNKGNFPGRFSGRQFSNSRSEMNVSTLELGDSALYLCASSRRTGVLTDTQYFGPGTRLTVL.